The rows below give T cell receptor beta chains drawn from one sample of a study of early T cells in non-severe SARS-CoV-2 infection. In TCRdb, the 5' RACE reads were re-called with MiXCR into one record per CDR3 protein. The sample includes 75,000 or so distinct CDR3 sequences, approximately 10% seen only once; the top ten take 5.5% to 6%. The specimen comprised whole blood, sampled at baseline. These TCRs come from an adult who was a healthcare worker with PCR-confirmed SARS-CoV-2 infection or an uninfected control (not recorded which). The CDR3 runs from the conserved cysteine through the conserved F or W. Each record gives: V gene, D gene, clone size, J gene, CDR3 protein, CDR3 DNA. A D gene is named only where the DNA matches it firmly. Size tells how often a clone was seen (once, few, many) or the class of an expanded clone, and some rows leave it out.

TRBV7-2	.	few	TRBJ1-3	CASRQDSSGNTIYF	TGTGCCAGCAGACAGGACAGCTCTGGAAACACCATATATTTT
TRBV2	TRBD1	few	TRBJ1-5	CASSRRTGGRQPQHF	TGTGCCAGCAGTCGGCGTACAGGGGGTCGTCAGCCCCAGCATTTT
TRBV29-1	.	once	TRBJ2-7	CSPALEQYF	TGCAGCCCCGCTCTCGAGCAGTACTTC
TRBV7-7	.	.	TRBJ2-5	CASSAVGLASVETQYF	TGTGCTAGCAGCGCCGTCGGACTGGCTTCGGTCGAGACCCAGTACTTC
TRBV7-3	.	many	TRBJ2-3	CASSSQRTDTQYF	TGTGCCAGCAGCTCACAGCGCACAGATACGCAGTATTTT
TRBV15	.	many	TRBJ2-1	CATSRDRFGDNYNEQFF	TGTGCCACCAGCAGAGATCGATTCGGGGATAACTACAATGAGCAGTTCTTC
TRBV6-2/TRBV6-3	.	.	TRBJ2-2	CASSYSPEVGELFF	TGTGCCAGCAGTTACTCTCCGGAGGTCGGGGAGCTGTTTTTT
TRBV20-1	.	many	TRBJ2-5	CSAMTYRAAGETQYF	TGCAGTGCTATGACGTACAGGGCAGCGGGGGAGACCCAGTACTTC
TRBV7-9	TRBD2	once	TRBJ2-5	CASSATSGGSGTQYF	TGTGCCAGCAGCGCCACTAGCGGGGGTTCTGGGACCCAGTACTTC
TRBV4-1	TRBD1	.	TRBJ1-1	CASIRGGRNTEAFF	TGCGCCAGCATACGAGGGGGCAGGAACACTGAAGCTTTCTTT
TRBV20-1	TRBD2	.	TRBJ2-5	CSASQLAGARETQYF	TGCAGTGCTAGTCAGCTAGCGGGGGCTAGAGAGACCCAGTACTTC
TRBV6-5	TRBD1	many	TRBJ2-7	CASSPDRRPYEQYF	TGTGCCAGCAGCCCGGACAGGAGACCCTACGAGCAGTACTTC
TRBV6-6	.	many	TRBJ2-7	CASSYLTGEQYF	TGTGCCAGCAGTTACCTGACGGGCGAGCAGTACTTC
TRBV7-2	.	many	TRBJ2-3	CASSPGRSAGTDTQYF	TGTGCCAGCAGCCCTGGGAGGTCGGCCGGCACAGATACGCAGTATTTT
TRBV11-2	.	.	TRBJ2-2	CVSSEDRNTGELFF	TGTGTCAGCAGCGAAGACAGAAACACCGGGGAGCTGTTTTTT
TRBV5-6	.	.	TRBJ2-2	CASSLAISEELFF	TGTGCCAGCAGCTTGGCCATTTCGGAGGAGCTGTTTTTT
TRBV4-3	TRBD1	many	TRBJ2-2	CASSRGDRGNTGELFF	TGCGCCAGCAGCCGAGGAGACAGGGGGAACACCGGGGAGCTGTTTTTT
TRBV2	.	.	TRBJ2-3	CASGDRTDTQYF	TGTGCCAGCGGGGACCGCACAGATACGCAGTATTTT
TRBV7-2	.	many	TRBJ2-5	CASSPAGTQETQYF	TGTGCCAGCAGCCCGGCGGGGACGCAAGAGACCCAGTACTTC
TRBV4-1	TRBD2	many	TRBJ2-1	CASSPFMTSNNEQFF	TGCGCCAGCAGCCCTTTTATGACTAGCAACAATGAGCAGTTCTTC
TRBV7-9	.	.	TRBJ1-6	CASSPPSGIPYF	TGTGCCAGCAGCCCACCCTCCGGGATACCCTACTTT
TRBV7-9	.	.	TRBJ2-5	CASSLRGSHQETQYF	TGTGCCAGCAGCTTGCGGGGCAGCCACCAAGAGACCCAGTACTTC
TRBV29-1	.	few	TRBJ2-1	CSVDGQSSYNEQFF	TGCAGCGTTGACGGACAGAGCTCCTACAATGAGCAGTTCTTC
TRBV6-1	.	few	TRBJ2-7	CASSEGHGSYEQYF	TGTGCCAGCAGTGAAGGTCACGGATCCTACGAGCAGTACTTC
TRBV12-3/TRBV12-4	TRBD2	.	TRBJ2-1	CASSLALTSDSYNEQFF	TGTGCCAGCAGTTTAGCGCTCACTAGCGACTCCTACAATGAGCAGTTCTTC
TRBV7-2	.	many	TRBJ1-3	CASSFDSLSSGNTIYF	TGTGCCAGCAGCTTCGACAGCCTAAGCTCTGGAAACACCATATATTTT
TRBV20-1	TRBD1	many	TRBJ1-1	CSARDPDRATEAFF	TGCAGTGCTAGAGATCCAGACAGGGCCACTGAAGCTTTCTTT
TRBV20-1	.	many	TRBJ2-1	CSASRDDNNEQFF	TGCAGTGCGTCCCGGGACGACAACAATGAGCAGTTCTTC
TRBV5-1	.	.	TRBJ2-3	CASSKGTMYDTQYF	TGCGCCAGCAGCAAAGGGACAATGTACGATACGCAGTATTTT
TRBV11-2	TRBD1	.	TRBJ2-1	CASRKYRDRGYNEQFF	TGTGCCAGCAGAAAGTACCGGGACAGGGGCTACAATGAGCAGTTCTTC
TRBV7-8	.	.	TRBJ2-2	CASRQLAQTGELFF	TGTGCCAGCAGGCAACTTGCCCAGACCGGGGAGCTGTTTTTT
TRBV11-2	TRBD2	few	TRBJ2-7	CASSSAGGPYEQYF	TGTGCCAGCAGCTCAGCGGGGGGGCCCTACGAGCAGTACTTC
TRBV5-5	TRBD1	many	TRBJ2-1	CASSFGQGWNEQFF	TGTGCCAGCAGCTTTGGACAGGGCTGGAATGAGCAGTTCTTC
TRBV6-1	.	few	TRBJ2-7	CASSEGGRVEQYF	TGTGCCAGCAGTGAAGGAGGCAGGGTTGAGCAGTACTTC
TRBV29-1	.	few	TRBJ2-2	CSTRMGNTGELFF	TGCAGCACCCGCATGGGGAACACCGGGGAGCTGTTTTTT
TRBV30	.	many	TRBJ1-4	CASRLGEKLFF	TGTGCCTCCCGACTGGGGGAAAAACTGTTTTTT
TRBV7-9	.	.	TRBJ1-4	CASSFSQPVREKLFF	TGTGCCAGCAGCTTTTCGCAGCCCGTCCGAGAAAAACTGTTTTTT
TRBV7-9	TRBD1	.	TRBJ2-1	CASSLSGGWTYNEQFF	TGTGCCAGCAGCTTATCAGGGGGTTGGACCTACAATGAGCAGTTCTTC
TRBV28	.	.	TRBJ2-1	CASSLWGRDSHNEQFF	TGTGCCAGCAGTTTATGGGGGCGGGACTCACACAATGAGCAGTTCTTC
TRBV29-1	.	few	TRBJ1-1	CSAAGKFVTEAFF	TGCAGCGCCGCAGGGAAATTCGTCACTGAAGCTTTCTTT
TRBV5-1	TRBD1	.	TRBJ2-7	CASSGTVSYEQYF	TGCGCCAGCTCCGGGACAGTCTCCTACGAGCAGTACTTC
TRBV27	TRBD2	many	TRBJ2-3	CASSFTGGRTDTQYF	TGTGCCAGCAGTTTCACGGGGGGAAGGACAGATACGCAGTATTTT
TRBV7-8	.	many	TRBJ2-7	CASSSRYGSSSYEQYF	TGTGCCAGCAGCTCCCGATACGGGTCCAGCTCCTACGAGCAGTACTTC
TRBV19	.	.	TRBJ1-4	CASSVQLTNEKLFF	TGTGCCAGTAGTGTACAGCTGACTAATGAAAAACTGTTTTTT
TRBV9	.	few	TRBJ2-3	CASSVEGTETDTQYF	TGTGCCAGCAGCGTAGAGGGGACTGAGACAGATACGCAGTATTTT
TRBV10-3	.	.	TRBJ1-6	CAISESGQASSYNSPLHF	TGTGCCATCAGTGAGTCGGGGCAGGCAAGCTCCTATAATTCACCCCTCCACTTT
TRBV30	TRBD1	few	TRBJ1-1	CAWRGTGGTEAFF	TGTGCCTGGAGGGGGACAGGGGGCACTGAAGCTTTCTTT
TRBV19	.	.	TRBJ1-1	CASSIGQGNTEAFF	TGTGCCAGTAGTATTGGTCAAGGGAACACTGAAGCTTTCTTT
TRBV4-1	.	.	TRBJ2-5	CASSQFGAQYF	TGCGCCAGCAGCCAGTTTGGGGCCCAGTACTTC
TRBV28	.	few	TRBJ2-2	CASSSGALNTGELFF	TGTGCCAGCAGTTCAGGGGCATTGAACACCGGGGAGCTGTTTTTT
TRBV4-2	.	few	TRBJ2-7	CASSRRDEKTYEQYF	TGTGCCAGCAGCCGAAGGGACGAAAAAACCTACGAGCAGTACTTC
TRBV5-6	TRBD1	once	TRBJ2-7	CASSWDRGQYEQYF	TGTGCCAGCAGCTGGGACAGGGGGCAGTACGAGCAGTACTTC
TRBV21-1	.	few	TRBJ2-7	CASPRCDFSYEQYF	TGTGCCAGCCCCCGTTGCGACTTCTCCTACGAGCAGTACTTC
TRBV29-1	.	many	TRBJ2-2	CSVGSPGELFF	TGCAGCGTTGGATCCCCCGGGGAGCTGTTTTTT
TRBV7-9	TRBD2	.	TRBJ2-1	CASSVLTSGRDNEQFF	TGTGCCAGCAGCGTCCTGACTAGCGGGAGGGACAATGAGCAGTTCTTC
TRBV21-1	.	.	TRBJ2-5	CASSPSAQETQYF	TGTGCCAGCAGCCCCTCGGCGCAAGAGACCCAGTACTTC